The clone carrying this T cell receptor (beta chain) is categorized as medium-sized (0.01 to 0.1%). Antigen: not known. The entry originates in a study of vaccination and CD4 T cells after COVID-19. The assay that was used to sequence DNA from cultured CD4+ T cells was the Oncomine TCR Beta short-read assay. MiXCR, applied by TCRdb to the PCR reads, yields one record per CDR3 protein. The table has about 14,000 distinct CDR3 sequences, around a third seen once. Per the germline V gene, CDR1 is SGHVS and CDR2 is FQNEAQ. Losses at the gene ends were 1 base for V and 8 bases for J; bases not matched to a gene: 11. This CDR3 is 16 amino acids long. Whole-study results and caveats: When vaccine-specific clones from convalescent patients were examined, 304 of 307 were spike mono-reactive.

The treatment: approximately 9-day PBMC culture with coronavirus spike peptide pools or control peptides (ViraFEST assay). Sequences were derived from CD4+ T cells from blood, cultured in vitro, sampled after SARS-CoV-2 vaccination. This clonotype originated in a human donor who had recovered from COVID-19. This chain joins TRBV7-8 and TRBJ1-2; 9 bases match TRBD1. The CDR3 DNA sequence: TGTGCCAGCAGCTTAGGATTGGGACAGGGACAAAAAGGCTACACCTTC. Translation gives CASSLGLGQGQKGYTF.